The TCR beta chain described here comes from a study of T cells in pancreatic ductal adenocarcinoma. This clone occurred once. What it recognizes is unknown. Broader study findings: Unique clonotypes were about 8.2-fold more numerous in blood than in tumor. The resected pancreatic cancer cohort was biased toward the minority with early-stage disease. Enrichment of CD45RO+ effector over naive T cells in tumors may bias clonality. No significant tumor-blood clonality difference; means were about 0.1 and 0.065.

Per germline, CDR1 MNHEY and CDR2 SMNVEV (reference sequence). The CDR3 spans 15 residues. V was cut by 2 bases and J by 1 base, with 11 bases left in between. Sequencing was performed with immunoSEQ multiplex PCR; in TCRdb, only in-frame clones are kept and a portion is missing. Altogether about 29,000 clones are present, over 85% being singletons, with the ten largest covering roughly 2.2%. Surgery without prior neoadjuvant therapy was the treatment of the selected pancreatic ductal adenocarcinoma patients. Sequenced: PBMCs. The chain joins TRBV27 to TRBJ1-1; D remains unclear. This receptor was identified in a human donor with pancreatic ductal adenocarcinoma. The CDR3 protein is CASSLGVYPNTEAFF. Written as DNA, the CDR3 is TGTGCCAGCAGTTTAGGGGTTTACCCGAACACTGAAGCTTTCTTT.